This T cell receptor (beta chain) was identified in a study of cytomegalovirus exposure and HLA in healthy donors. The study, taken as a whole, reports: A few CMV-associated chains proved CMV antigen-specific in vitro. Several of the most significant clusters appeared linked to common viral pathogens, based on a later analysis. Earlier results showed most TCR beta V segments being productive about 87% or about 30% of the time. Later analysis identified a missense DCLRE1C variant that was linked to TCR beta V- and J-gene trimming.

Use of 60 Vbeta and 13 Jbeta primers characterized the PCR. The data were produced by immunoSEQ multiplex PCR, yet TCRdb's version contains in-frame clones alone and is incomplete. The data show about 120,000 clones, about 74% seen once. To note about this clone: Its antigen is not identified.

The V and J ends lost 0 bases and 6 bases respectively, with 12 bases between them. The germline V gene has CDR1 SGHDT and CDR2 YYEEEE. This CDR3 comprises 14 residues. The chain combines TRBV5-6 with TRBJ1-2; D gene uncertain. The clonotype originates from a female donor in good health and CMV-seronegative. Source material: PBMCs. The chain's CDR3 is CASSLDRGDDGYTF. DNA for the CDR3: TGTGCCAGCAGCTTGGATCGGGGAGACGATGGCTACACCTTC.